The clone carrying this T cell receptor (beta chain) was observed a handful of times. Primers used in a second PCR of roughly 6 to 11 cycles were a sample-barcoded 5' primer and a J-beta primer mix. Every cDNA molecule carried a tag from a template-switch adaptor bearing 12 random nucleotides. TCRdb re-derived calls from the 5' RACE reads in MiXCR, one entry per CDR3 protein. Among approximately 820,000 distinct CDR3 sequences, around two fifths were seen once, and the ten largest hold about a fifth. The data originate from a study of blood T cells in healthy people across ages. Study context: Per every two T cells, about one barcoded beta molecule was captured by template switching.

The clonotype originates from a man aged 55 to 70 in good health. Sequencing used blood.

CDR3: CASSGPAPGYTF. The DNA of the CDR3 is TGTGCCAGCAGCGGGCCGGCGCCCGGCTACACCTTC. The J gene is TRBJ1-2, the V gene TRBV7-9, with D uncertain. There are 12 residues in the CDR3. Germline CDR1 and CDR2: SEHNR and FQNEAQ (reference sequence). Trimming took off 5 bases at V and 8 bases at J, with 12 bases between the two ends. Full variable domain (outside the CDR3, taken from reference TRBV7-9 and TRBJ1-2): DTGVSQNPRHKITKRGQNVTFRCDPISEHNRLYWYRQTLGQGPEFLTYFQNEAQLEKSRLLSDRFSAERPKGSFSTLEIQRTEQGDSAMYLCASSGPAPGYTFGSGTRLTVV.